This T cell receptor beta chain is from a study of T cell responses to AZD1222 COVID-19 vaccine. Notes on the study in general: Baseline serology detected seropositivity in only a handful of AZD1222 recipients. Breadth and depth of Spike-specific TCRs rose after two AZD1222 doses.

Method: immunoSEQ multiplex PCR; TCRdb's copy keeps in-frame clones and lacks some. The data show about 160,000 clones, 92% seen once. Remarks on this clone: The antigen remains undetermined. Other DNA sequences in the sample encode the same CDR3.

Unmatched junction bases numbered 6, after V lost 0 bases and J lost 5 bases. The CDR3 is 16 residues long. Germline CDR1 PRHDT, CDR2 FYEKMQ (reference sequence). The chain employs TRBV13 and TRBJ2-2; 7 bases are a match to TRBD2. Sequences were derived from peripheral blood, sampled on day 0 of MenACWY control vaccination. The TCR sequence derives from an adult in good health. The CDR3 DNA reads as TGTGCCAGCAGCTTAGGCGCGGGAGTGAGTACCGGGGAGCTGTTTTTT. It encodes CASSLGAGVSTGELFF.